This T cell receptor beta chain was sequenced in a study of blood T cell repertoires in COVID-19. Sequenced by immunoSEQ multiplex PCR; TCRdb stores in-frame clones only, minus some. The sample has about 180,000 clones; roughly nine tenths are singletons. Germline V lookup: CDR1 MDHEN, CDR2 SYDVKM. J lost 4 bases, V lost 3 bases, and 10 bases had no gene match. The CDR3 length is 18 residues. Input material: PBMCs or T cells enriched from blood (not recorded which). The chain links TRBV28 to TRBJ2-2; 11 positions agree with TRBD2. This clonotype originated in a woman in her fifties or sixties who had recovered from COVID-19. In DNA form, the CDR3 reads TGTGCCAGCAGTTTCCATGCCCTAGCGGGAGGCACCACCGGGGAGCTGTTTTTT. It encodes CASSFHALAGGTTGELFF.